This TCR beta chain was profiled in a study of blood T cell repertoires in COVID-19. Study-wide background: The samples span acute and convalescent COVID-19 from the United States, Italy and Spain.

The V end lost 2 bases, the J end lost 6 bases, and 13 bases lay between the germline ends. The CDR3 loop spans 14 amino acids. The germline V gene encodes CDR1 SGHTA and CDR2 FQGNSA. Measured with immunoSEQ multiplex PCR; TCRdb has only the in-frame clones, and not every one. The repertoire includes 55,000 to 80,000 clones, roughly 89% of them detected once, and approximately 7.4% sits in the top ten. Sequencing input: peripheral blood. V is TRBV7-2 and J is TRBJ1-2; D is possibly TRBD1 (5 bases). The clonotype originates from a man aged 45-60 years with active COVID-19. The CDR3 DNA is TGTGCCAGCAGCTTATTGCAGGGCCGGAATGGCTACACCTTC. It yields the protein CASSLLQGRNGYTF. The full variable domain, rest sourced from reference TRBV7-2 and TRBJ1-2, is GAGVSQSPSNKVTEKGKDVELRCDPISGHTALYWYRQSLGQGLEFLIYFQGNSAPDKSGLPSDRFSAERTGGSVSTLTIQRTQQEDSAVYLCASSLLQGRNGYTFGSGTRLTVV.